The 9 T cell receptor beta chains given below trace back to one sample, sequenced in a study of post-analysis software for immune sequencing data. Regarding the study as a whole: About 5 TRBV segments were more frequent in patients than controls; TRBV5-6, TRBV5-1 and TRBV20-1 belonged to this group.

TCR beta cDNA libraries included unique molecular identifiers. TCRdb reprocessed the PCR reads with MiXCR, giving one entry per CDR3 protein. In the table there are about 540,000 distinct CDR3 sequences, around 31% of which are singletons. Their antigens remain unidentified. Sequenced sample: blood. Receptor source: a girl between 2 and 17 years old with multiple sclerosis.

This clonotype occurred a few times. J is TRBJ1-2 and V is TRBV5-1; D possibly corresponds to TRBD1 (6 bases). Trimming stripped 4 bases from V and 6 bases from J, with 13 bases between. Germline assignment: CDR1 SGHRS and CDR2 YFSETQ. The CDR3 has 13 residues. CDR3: CASSPTGTNGYTF. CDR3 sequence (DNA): TGCGCCAGCAGCCCTACAGGGACGAATGGCTACACCTTC.

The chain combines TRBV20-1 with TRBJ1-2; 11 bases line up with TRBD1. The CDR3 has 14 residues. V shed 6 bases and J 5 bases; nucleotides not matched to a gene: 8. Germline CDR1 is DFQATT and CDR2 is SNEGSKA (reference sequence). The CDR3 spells CSAQEGQGGYGYTF. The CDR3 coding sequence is TGCAGTGCCCAGGAGGGACAGGGGGGTTATGGCTACACCTTC.

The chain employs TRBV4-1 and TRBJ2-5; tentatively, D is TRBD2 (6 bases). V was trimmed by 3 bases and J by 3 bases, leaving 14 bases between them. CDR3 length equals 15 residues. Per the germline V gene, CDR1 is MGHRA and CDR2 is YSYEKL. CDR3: CASSQTGLAEETQYF. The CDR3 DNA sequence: TGCGCCAGCAGCCAGACGGGACTTGCTGAAGAGACCCAGTACTTC.

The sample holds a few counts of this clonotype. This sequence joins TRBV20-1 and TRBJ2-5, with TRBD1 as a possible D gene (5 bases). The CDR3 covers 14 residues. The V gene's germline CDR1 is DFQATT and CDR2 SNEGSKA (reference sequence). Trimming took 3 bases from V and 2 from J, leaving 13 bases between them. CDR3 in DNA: TGCAGTGCTAGTTTGACAGTAACGCAAGAGACCCAGTACTTC. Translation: CSASLTVTQETQYF.

In nucleotides, the CDR3 is TGCAGTGCCCCGGGGGGCCGCTCCTACAATGAGCAGTTCTTC. Residues: CSAPGGRSYNEQFF. The rearrangement links TRBV20-1 to TRBJ2-1, with D tentatively TRBD2 (7 bases). Germline loops: CDR1 DFQATT, CDR2 SNEGSKA (reference sequence). The CDR3 loop spans 14 amino acids. V dropped 6 bases and J dropped 0 bases, with 12 bases sitting between them.

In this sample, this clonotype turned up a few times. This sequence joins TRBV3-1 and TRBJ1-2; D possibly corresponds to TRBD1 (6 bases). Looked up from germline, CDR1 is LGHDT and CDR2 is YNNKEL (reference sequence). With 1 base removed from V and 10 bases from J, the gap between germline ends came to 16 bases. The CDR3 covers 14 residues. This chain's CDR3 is CASSQVDRPFDYTF. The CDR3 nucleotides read TGTGCCAGCAGCCAAGTTGACAGGCCATTTGACTACACCTTC.

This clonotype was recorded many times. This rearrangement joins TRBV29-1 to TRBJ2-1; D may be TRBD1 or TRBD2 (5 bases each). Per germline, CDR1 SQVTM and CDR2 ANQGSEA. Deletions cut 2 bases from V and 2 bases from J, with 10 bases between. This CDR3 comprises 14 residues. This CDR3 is CSVEFRGPYNEQFF. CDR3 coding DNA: TGCAGCGTTGAATTTCGGGGCCCCTACAATGAGCAGTTCTTC.

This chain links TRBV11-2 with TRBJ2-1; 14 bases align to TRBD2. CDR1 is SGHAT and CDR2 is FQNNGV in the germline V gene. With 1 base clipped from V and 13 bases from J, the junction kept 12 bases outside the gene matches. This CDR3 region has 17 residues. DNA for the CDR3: TGTGCCAGCAGCTTAGGGACTAGCGGGGGGCCCCAAGAGACCCAGTTCTTC. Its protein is CASSLGTSGGPQETQFF.

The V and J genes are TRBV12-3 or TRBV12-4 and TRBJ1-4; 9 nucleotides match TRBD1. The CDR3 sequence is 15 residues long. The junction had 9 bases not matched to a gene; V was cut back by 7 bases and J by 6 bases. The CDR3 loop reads CASNPGDRVHEKLFF. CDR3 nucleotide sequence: TGTGCCAGCAACCCGGGGGACAGGGTACATGAAAAACTGTTTTTT.